These 17 T cell receptor beta chains share one sample of origin, sequenced in a study of cytomegalovirus exposure and HLA in healthy donors. The PCR contained 60 Vbeta and 13 Jbeta primers. Clones were sequenced by immunoSEQ multiplex PCR, and TCRdb holds only the in-frame ones, with some missing. The sample records 100,000 to 150,000 clones, roughly 69% being singletons. Sequenced: PBMCs. These receptors originate from a woman in her thirties or forties in good health and CMV-seropositive.

There are a few counts of this clone. V usage is TRBV2 and J usage is TRBJ1-2; a weak D match, TRBD1 (6 bases). CDR1 is SNHLY, CDR2 FYNNEI, per germline. The CDR3 contains 13 residues. V gave up 4 bases and J gave up 8 bases, with 14 bases separating them. The CDR3 DNA follows: TGTGCCAGCAGTGTGGCAGGGGCAAAAGGCTACACCTTC. As protein: CASSVAGAKGYTF. Using reference TRBV2 and TRBJ1-2 for the parts outside the CDR3, the full variable domain is EPEVTQTPSHQVTQMGQEVILRCVPISNHLYFYWYRQILGQKVEFLVSFYNNEISEKSEIFDDQFSVERPDGSNFTLKIRSTKLEDSAMYFCASSVAGAKGYTFGSGTRLTVV.

The chain has TRBV18 and TRBJ1-1; D ambiguous. The CDR3 loop spans 11 amino acids. Deletions cut 6 bases from V and 3 bases from J, with 5 bases between. Germline V gene sequence: CDR1 KGHSH, CDR2 LQKENI. The CDR3 region is CASSPDTEAFF. DNA of the CDR3: TGTGCCAGCTCCCCCGACACTGAAGCTTTCTTT.

The genes are TRBV6-4 and TRBJ1-1; D ambiguous. The ends were cut back, 3 bases at V and 0 bases at J, with 5 bases in the middle. The CDR3 consists of 13 residues. Germline assignment: CDR1 MRHNA and CDR2 SNTAGT. The CDR3 sequence: CASSETLNTEAFF. CDR3 coding DNA: TGTGCCAGCAGTGAGACTTTGAACACTGAAGCTTTCTTT.

This rearrangement joins TRBV12-5 to TRBJ2-1, with 8 bases matching TRBD1. Germline CDR1 and CDR2: LGHNT and FRNRAP. Trimming took 2 bases from V and 6 from J; bases not matched to a gene: 12. The CDR3 contains 17 residues. CDR3 sequence: CASGLSRTGLFINEQFF. CDR3 DNA sequence: TGTGCTAGTGGTTTGTCACGGACAGGGCTATTTATCAATGAGCAGTTCTTC.

The CDR3 is CASSLFGVSTDTQYF. The CDR3 nucleotides read TGTGCCAGCAGCTTATTCGGGGTTAGCACAGATACGCAGTATTTT. The J gene is TRBJ2-3, the V gene TRBV7-2; possible D gene TRBD2, 5 bases. The CDR3 contains 15 residues. V was trimmed by 2 bases and J by 0 bases, leaving 9 bases between them. Germline CDR1 SGHTA, CDR2 FQGNSA.

As for this clone: A read error is likely, as this CDR3 ends without the conserved phenylalanine or tryptophan. The DNA is left out, because the CDR3 cannot be placed on it with certainty; the CDR3 is given as TCRdb lists it. The chain combines TRBV6-1 with TRBJ1-1; TRBD1, the table's D call, was not compared with the DNA. Germline assignment: CDR1 MNHNS and CDR2 SASEGT. With termini counted, the CDR3 has 13 amino acids. CDR3 amino acids: CASSEAGQLLGNV.

This clone was seen a few times. The V gene is TRBV29-1, the J gene TRBJ2-5; TRBD1 matches 9 bases. The J call may not be correct, given that the DNA end is closer to TRBJ2-7. The length of the CDR3 is 13 residues. CDR1 is SQVTM, CDR2 ANQGSEA, per germline. The CDR3 DNA sequence: TGCAGCGTCTTGGACAGGGGTCTCTACGAGCAGTACTTC. Encoded protein: CSVLDRGLYEQYF.

V is TRBV18 and J is TRBJ2-1; tentatively, D is TRBD2 (5 bases). V dropped 3 bases and J dropped 6 bases, with 9 bases sitting between them. Germline V gene lookup returns CDR1 KGHSH and CDR2 LQKENI. This CDR3 contains 13 residues. The CDR3: CASSPAGVNEQFF. The CDR3 nucleotides are TGTGCCAGCTCACCCGCCGGGGTCAATGAGCAGTTCTTC.

This clone was seen a single time. This chain uses TRBV18 with TRBJ1-4, with D perhaps TRBD1 (6 bases). Trimming left V 5 bases short and J 7 bases short, with 14 bases between. This CDR3 is built from 14 residues. The germline V gene encodes CDR1 KGHSH and CDR2 LQKENI. CDR3: CASSRQDWGEKLFF. CDR3 coding DNA: TGTGCCAGCTCAAGACAGGACTGGGGTGAAAAACTGTTTTTT. Together with reference TRBV18 and TRBJ1-4, the CDR3 gives the full variable domain: NAGVMQNPRHLVRRRGQEARLRCSPMKGHSHVYWYRQLPEEGLKFMVYLQKENIIDESGMPKERFSAEFPKEGPSILRIQQVVRGDSAAYFCASSRQDWGEKLFFGSGTQLSVL.

This CDR3 reads CASSFRGQTEGSLHF. DNA of the CDR3: TGTGCCAGCAGCTTCCGGGGACAGACCGAGGGTTCCCTCCACTTT. The chain employs TRBV7-2 and TRBJ1-6, with TRBD1 identical over 7 bases. CDR1 and CDR2 from the germline V gene are SGHTA and FQGNSA. Trimming at V came to 3 bases and at J to 14 bases, leaving 13 bases not matched to a gene. This CDR3 region has 15 residues.

The J gene is TRBJ1-1, the V gene TRBV19; 8 bases map to TRBD1. With 9 bases clipped from V and 3 bases from J, the junction kept 6 bases outside the gene matches. This CDR3 region has 13 residues. The V gene's germline CDR1 is LNHDA and CDR2 SQIVND (reference sequence). CDR3 loop: CASKDREDTEAFF. The CDR3 region has the DNA TGTGCCAGCAAGGACAGGGAGGACACTGAAGCTTTCTTT.

The V and J genes are TRBV4-3 and TRBJ1-1, with a weak D call TRBD1 (6 bases). Germline CDR1 LGHNA, CDR2 YSLEER. Trimming removed 0 bases at V and 11 bases at J, with 19 bases between. The length of the CDR3 is 15 residues. The CDR3 reads CASSQDIQDGTRAFF. CDR3 nucleotide sequence: TGCGCCAGCAGCCAAGATATTCAAGACGGGACACGGGCTTTCTTT.

This chain connects TRBV6-1 to TRBJ1-1; maybe TRBD1 (6 bases). This CDR3 has 13 residues. Germline V gene data show CDR1 as MNHNS and CDR2 as SASEGT. V lost 5 bases and J 1 base, leaving 8 bases between the germline ends. CDR3 DNA sequence: TGTGCCAGCAGTTCGGACAGGAACACTGAAGCTTTCTTT. This sequence encodes CASSSDRNTEAFF.

V gene TRBV6-6 combines with J gene TRBJ1-6; 10 bases are shared with TRBD1. From germline, CDR1 is MNHNY and CDR2 SVGAGI (reference sequence). CDR3 length: 14 amino acids. With 8 bases clipped from V and 8 bases from J, the junction kept 6 bases outside the gene matches. CDR3 protein: CASVGGTGDSPLHF. DNA of the CDR3: TGTGCCAGCGTCGGAGGGACAGGGGATTCACCCCTCCACTTT.

V usage is TRBV11-2 and J usage is TRBJ2-3; no clear D. The CDR3 covers 15 residues. Germline V gene lookup returns CDR1 SGHAT and CDR2 FQNNGV. V dropped 7 bases and J dropped 2 bases, with 16 bases sitting between them. The CDR3 nucleotides read TGTGCCAGCACAACGGCGAGTAGCCCCACAGATACGCAGTATTTT. Amino acids: CASTTASSPTDTQYF.

The chain employs TRBV27 and TRBJ1-1; D is unclear. The CDR3 spans 15 residues. In germline, CDR1 is MNHEY, CDR2 SMNVEV (reference sequence). Trimming stripped 3 bases from V and 2 bases from J, with 13 bases between. CDR3 sequence reads: CASSFLGPGNTEAFF. CDR3 nucleotide sequence: TGTGCCAGCAGTTTTTTGGGTCCGGGTAACACTGAAGCTTTCTTT.

The chain joins TRBV7-2 to TRBJ1-5, with a possible D match to TRBD1 (5 bases). V lost 2 bases and J lost 6, with 11 bases in between. Per germline, CDR1 SGHTA and CDR2 FQGNSA. This CDR3 is 14 amino acids long. The CDR3 is CASSLKAGPQPQHF. CDR3 nucleotides: TGTGCCAGCAGCTTAAAAGCAGGGCCTCAGCCCCAGCATTTT.